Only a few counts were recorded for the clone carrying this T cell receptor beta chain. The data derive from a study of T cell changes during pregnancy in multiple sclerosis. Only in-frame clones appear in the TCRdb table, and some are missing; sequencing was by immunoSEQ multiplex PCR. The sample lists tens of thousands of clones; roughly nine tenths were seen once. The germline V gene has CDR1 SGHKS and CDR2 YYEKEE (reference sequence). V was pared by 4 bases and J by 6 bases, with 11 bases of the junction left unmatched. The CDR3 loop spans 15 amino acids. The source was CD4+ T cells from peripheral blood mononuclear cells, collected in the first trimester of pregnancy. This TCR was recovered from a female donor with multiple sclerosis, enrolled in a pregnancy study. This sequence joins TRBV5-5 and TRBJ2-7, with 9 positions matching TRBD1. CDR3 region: CASSTGGIMLSEQYF. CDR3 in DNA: TGTGCCAGCAGCACAGGGGGCATAATGTTGAGCGAGCAGTACTTC.